This T cell receptor beta chain was observed in a study of a mutant IDH1 vaccine in newly diagnosed glioma. Overall study context: Patients under treatment included approximately 60% males and about 38% females and had a mean age of approximately 40 years. Patients arrived already treated with radiotherapy, temozolomide, or both, most having had both.

Time point given: baseline, week 1 (first vaccination visit). As for treatment: pre-vaccination baseline after standard-of-care therapy. Patients carried new grade 3 or 4 IDH1-mutant astrocytomas lacking nuclear ATRX. The CDR3 spans 15 residues. The V end was cut by 5 bases, the J end by 5 bases, with 18 bases between. Germline CDR1 SGHTA, CDR2 FQGNSA. The data were produced by immunoSEQ multiplex PCR, yet TCRdb's version contains in-frame clones alone and is incomplete. The repertoire holds 30,000 to 40,000 clones, with roughly 78% as singletons. Sequenced here: PBMCs, sampled from a glioma patient treated with radiotherapy, temozolomide or both. The V call is TRBV7-2, the J call TRBJ1-2; D gene ambiguous. The origin of this receptor is a man aged 40-50 years with glioma. Some clones in this sample may be carry-over from other donors' samples. This CDR3 reads CASSPTSGPHYGYTF. In DNA, the CDR3 is TGTGCCAGCAGCCCCACCTCGGGTCCTCATTATGGCTACACCTTC.